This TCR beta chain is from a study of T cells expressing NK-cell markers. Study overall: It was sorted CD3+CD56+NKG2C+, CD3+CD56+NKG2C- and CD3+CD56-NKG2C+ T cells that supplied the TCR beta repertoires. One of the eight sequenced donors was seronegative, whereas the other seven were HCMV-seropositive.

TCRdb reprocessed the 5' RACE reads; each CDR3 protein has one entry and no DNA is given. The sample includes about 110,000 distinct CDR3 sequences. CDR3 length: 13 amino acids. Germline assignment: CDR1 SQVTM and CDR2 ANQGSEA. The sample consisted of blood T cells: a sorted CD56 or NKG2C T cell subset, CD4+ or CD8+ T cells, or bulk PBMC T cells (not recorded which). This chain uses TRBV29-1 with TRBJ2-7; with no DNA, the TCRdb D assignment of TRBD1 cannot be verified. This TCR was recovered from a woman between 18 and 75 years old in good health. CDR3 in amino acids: CSVGQGETYEQYF.